This T cell receptor (beta chain) is from a study of blood T cell repertoires in COVID-19. Assay used: immunoSEQ multiplex PCR; TCRdb lists only in-frame clones, some missing. The repertoire has about 250,000 clones, around nine tenths of them found once; the top ten carry roughly 3%. This CDR3 is built from 14 residues. Germline loops: CDR1 SGHAT, CDR2 FQNNGV. The J segment lost 3 bases and the V segment lost 5 bases, leaving 5 bases of the junction unmatched. Specimen: peripheral blood. The chain carries TRBV11-2 and TRBJ2-7; 9 bases match TRBD1. The sequence was obtained from a man aged 18 to 29 with active or convalescent COVID-19. This CDR3 is CASSIQGADYEQYF. The CDR3 bases are TGTGCCAGCAGCATACAGGGGGCCGACTACGAGCAGTACTTC.